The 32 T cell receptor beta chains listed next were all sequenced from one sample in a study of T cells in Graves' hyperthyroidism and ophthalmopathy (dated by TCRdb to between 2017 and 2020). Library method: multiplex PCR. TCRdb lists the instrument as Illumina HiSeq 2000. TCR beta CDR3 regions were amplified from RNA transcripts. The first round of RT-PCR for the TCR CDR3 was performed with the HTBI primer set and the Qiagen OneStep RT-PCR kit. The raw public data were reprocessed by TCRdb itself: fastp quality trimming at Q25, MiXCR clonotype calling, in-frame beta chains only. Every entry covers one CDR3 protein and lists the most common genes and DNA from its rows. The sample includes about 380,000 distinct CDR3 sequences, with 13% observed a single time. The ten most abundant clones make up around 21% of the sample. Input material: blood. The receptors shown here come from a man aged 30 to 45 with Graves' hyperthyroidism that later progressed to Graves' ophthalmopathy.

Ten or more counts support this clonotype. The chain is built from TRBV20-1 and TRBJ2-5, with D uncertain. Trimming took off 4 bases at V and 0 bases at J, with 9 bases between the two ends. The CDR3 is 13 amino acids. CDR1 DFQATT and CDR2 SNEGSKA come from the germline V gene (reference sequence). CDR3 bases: TGCAGTGCTAAGGACCTATACCAAGAGACCCAGTACTTC. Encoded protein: CSAKDLYQETQYF.

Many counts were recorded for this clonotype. CDR3 loop: CASSPARGFGNTEAFF. The CDR3 coding sequence is TGTGCCAGCAGTCCCGCTAGGGGGTTCGGGAACACTGAAGCTTTCTTT. The V call is TRBV28, the J call TRBJ1-1, with D maybe TRBD1 (6 bases). Germline CDR1 MDHEN, CDR2 SYDVKM. The CDR3 extends over 16 amino acids. V was trimmed by 5 bases and J by 1 base, leaving 17 bases between them.

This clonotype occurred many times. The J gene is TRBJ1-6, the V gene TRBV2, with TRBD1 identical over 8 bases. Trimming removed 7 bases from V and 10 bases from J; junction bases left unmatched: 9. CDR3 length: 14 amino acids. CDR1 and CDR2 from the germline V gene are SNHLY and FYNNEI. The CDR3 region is CASTGQGRSSPLHF. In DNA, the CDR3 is TGTGCCAGCACCGGACAGGGACGGAGCTCACCCCTCCACTTT.

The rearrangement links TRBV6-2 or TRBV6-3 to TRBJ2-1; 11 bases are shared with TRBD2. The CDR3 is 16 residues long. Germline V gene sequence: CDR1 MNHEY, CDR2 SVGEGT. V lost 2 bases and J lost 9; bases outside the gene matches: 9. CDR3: CASSYQTSGALGEQFF. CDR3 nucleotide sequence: TGTGCCAGCAGTTACCAGACTAGCGGGGCGCTTGGTGAGCAGTTCTTC.

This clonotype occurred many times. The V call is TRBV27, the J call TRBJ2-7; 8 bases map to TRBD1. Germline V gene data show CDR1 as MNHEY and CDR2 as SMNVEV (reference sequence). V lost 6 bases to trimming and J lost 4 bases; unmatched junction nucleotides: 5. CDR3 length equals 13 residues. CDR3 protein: CASSPGQEYEQYF. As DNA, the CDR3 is TGTGCCAGCAGCCCGGGACAGGAGTACGAGCAGTACTTC.

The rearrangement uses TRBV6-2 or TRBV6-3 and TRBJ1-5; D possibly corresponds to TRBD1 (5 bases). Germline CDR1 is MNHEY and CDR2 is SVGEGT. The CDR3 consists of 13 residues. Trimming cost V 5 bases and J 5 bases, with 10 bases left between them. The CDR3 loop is CASSPRGHQPQHF. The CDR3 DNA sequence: TGTGCCAGCAGTCCACGGGGACATCAGCCCCAGCATTTT.

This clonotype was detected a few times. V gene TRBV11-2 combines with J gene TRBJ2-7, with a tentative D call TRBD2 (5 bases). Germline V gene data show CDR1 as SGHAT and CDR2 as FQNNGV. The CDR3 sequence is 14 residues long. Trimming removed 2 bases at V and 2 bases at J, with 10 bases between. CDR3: CASSLTRPPYEQYF. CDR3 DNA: TGTGCCAGCAGCTTAACTAGACCCCCCTACGAGCAGTACTTC.

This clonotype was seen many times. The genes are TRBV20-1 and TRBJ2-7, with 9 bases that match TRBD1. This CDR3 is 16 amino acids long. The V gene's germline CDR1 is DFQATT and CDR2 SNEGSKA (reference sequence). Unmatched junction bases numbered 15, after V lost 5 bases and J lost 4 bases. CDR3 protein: CSAFNPPGQGKYEQYF. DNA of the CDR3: TGCAGTGCTTTTAACCCTCCGGGACAGGGTAAATACGAGCAGTACTTC.

The DNA of the CDR3 is TGTGCCTGGAGTGTACAAACCCAAAGGGCTTTCTTT. It codes for CAWSVQTQRAFF. V usage is TRBV30 and J usage is TRBJ1-1; unclear D gene. This CDR3 is built from 12 residues. V lost 0 bases, J lost 11 bases, and 13 bases lay in between. Germline V lookup: CDR1 GTSNPN, CDR2 SVGIG (reference sequence).

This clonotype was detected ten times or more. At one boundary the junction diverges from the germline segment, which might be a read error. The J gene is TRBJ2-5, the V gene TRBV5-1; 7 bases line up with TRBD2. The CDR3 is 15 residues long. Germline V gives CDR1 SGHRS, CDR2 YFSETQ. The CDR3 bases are TGCGCCAGTAGCTTGCACGGGGGGTATCAAGAGACCCAGTACTTC. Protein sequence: CASSLHGGYQETQYF.

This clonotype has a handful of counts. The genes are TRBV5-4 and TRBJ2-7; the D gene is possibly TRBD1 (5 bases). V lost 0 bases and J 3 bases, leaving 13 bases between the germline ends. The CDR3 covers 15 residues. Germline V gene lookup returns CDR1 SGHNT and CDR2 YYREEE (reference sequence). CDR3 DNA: TGTGCCAGCAGCTTGGGTCAGGGCTTATACTACGAGCAGTACTTC. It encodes CASSLGQGLYYEQYF.

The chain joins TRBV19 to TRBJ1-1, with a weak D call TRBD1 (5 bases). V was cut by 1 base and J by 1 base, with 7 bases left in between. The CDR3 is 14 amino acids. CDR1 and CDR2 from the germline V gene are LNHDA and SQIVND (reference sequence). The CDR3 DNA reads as TGTGCCAGTAGTATAGTCGGGGGGAACACTGAAGCTTTCTTT. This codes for CASSIVGGNTEAFF. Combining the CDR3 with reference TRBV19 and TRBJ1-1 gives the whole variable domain DGGITQSPKYLFRKEGQNVTLSCEQNLNHDAMYWYRQDPGQGLRLIYYSQIVNDFQKGDIAEGYSVSREKKESFPLTVTSAQKNPTAFYLCASSIVGGNTEAFFGQGTRLTVV.

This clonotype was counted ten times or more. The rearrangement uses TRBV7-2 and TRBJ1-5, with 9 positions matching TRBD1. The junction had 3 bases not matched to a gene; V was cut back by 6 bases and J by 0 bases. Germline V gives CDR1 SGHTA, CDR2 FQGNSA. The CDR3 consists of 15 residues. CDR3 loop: CASSRDRASNQPQHF. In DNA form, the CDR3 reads TGTGCCAGCAGTCGGGACAGGGCTAGCAATCAGCCCCAGCATTTT.

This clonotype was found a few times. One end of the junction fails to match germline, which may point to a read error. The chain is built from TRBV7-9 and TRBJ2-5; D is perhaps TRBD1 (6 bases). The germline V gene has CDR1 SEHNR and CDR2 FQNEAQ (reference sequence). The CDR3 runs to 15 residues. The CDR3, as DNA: TGTGCCAGCAGCTTAGACAGGGCGGGCCAAGGGACCCAGTACTTC. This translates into CASSLDRAGQGTQYF. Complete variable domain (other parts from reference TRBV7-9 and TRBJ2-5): DTGVSQNPRHKITKRGQNVTFRCDPISEHNRLYWYRQTLGQGPEFLTYFQNEAQLEKSRLLSDRFSAERPKGSFSTLEIQRTEQGDSAMYLCASSLDRAGQGTQYFGPGTRLLVL.

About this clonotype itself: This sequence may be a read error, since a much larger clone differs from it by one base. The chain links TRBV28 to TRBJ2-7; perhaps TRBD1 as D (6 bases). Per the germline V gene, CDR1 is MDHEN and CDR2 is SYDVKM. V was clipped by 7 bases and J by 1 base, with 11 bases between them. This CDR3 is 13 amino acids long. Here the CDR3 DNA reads TGTGCCAGCACGGGACACCGTTCCTACGAGCAGTACTTC. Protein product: CASTGHRSYEQYF.

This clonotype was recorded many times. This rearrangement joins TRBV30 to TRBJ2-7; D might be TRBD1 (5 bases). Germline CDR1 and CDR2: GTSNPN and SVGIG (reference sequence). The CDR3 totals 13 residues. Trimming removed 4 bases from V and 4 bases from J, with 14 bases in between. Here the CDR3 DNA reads TGTGCCTGGAAACGGCAGGGCAATTACGAGCAGTACTTC. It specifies CAWKRQGNYEQYF.

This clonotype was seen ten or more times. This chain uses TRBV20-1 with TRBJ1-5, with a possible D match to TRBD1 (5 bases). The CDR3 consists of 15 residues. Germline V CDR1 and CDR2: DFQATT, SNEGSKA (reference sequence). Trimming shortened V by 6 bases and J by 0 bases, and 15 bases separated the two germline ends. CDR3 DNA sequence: TGCAGTGCCGTTGGGGGATCGGTTAGCAATCAGCCCCAGCATTTT. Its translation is CSAVGGSVSNQPQHF.

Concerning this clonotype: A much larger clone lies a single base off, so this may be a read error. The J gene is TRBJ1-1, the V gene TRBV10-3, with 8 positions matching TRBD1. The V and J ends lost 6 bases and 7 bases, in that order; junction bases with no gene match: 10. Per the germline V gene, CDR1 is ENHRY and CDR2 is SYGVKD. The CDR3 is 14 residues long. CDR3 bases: TGTGCCATCAGGAACAGGGGGGTGGGCATTGAAGCTTTCTTT. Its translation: CAIRNRGVGIEAFF.

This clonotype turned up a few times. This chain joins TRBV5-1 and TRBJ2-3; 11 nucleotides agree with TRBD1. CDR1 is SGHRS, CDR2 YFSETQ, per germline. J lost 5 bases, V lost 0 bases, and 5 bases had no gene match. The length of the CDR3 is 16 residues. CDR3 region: CASSLGTGGAEDTQYF. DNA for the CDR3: TGCGCCAGCAGCTTGGGGACAGGGGGCGCGGAAGATACGCAGTATTTT.

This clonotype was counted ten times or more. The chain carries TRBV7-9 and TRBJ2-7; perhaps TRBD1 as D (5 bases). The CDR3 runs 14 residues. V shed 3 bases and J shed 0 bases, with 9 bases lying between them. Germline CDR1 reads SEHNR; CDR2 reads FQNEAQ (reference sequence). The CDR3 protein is CASSFTGPSYEQYF. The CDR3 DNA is TGTGCCAGCAGCTTCACAGGTCCCTCCTACGAGCAGTACTTC.

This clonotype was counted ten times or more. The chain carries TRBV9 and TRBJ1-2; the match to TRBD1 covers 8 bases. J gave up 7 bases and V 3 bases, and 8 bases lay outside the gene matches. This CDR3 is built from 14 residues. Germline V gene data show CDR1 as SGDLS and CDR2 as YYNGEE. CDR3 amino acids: CASSDPGGAVGYTF. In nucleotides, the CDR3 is TGTGCCAGCAGCGATCCAGGGGGCGCAGTTGGCTACACCTTC.

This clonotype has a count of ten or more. The CDR3 DNA reads TGTGCCAGCAGCCTATCGGCGGGGGGAAGCACAGATACGCAGTATTTT. It codes for CASSLSAGGSTDTQYF. This chain connects TRBV3-1 to TRBJ2-3, with 8 bases that match TRBD2. Germline V gives CDR1 LGHDT, CDR2 YNNKEL (reference sequence). Trimming took 4 bases from V and 0 from J; bases not matched to a gene: 6. This CDR3 is 16 amino acids long.

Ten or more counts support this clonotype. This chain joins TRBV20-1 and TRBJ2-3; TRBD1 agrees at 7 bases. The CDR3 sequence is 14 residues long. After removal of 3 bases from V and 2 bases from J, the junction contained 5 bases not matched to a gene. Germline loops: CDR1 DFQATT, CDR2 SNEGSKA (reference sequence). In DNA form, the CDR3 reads TGCAGTGCTAGCCCCGGGACAGACACAGATACGCAGTATTTT. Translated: CSASPGTDTDTQYF.

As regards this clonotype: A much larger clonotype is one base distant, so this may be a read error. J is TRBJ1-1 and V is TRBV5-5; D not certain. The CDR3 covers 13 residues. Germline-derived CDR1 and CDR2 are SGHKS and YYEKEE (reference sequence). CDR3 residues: CASSLAVVTESFF. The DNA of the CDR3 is TGTGCCAGCAGCTTGGCTGTGGTAACTGAATCTTTCTTT.

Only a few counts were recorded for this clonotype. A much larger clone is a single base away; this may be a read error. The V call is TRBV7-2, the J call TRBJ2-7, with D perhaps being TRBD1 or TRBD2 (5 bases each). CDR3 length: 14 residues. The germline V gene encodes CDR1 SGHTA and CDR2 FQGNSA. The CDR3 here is CASSIQGPLYEQCF. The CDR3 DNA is TGTGCCAGCAGCATCCAGGGACCTCTCTACGAGCAGTGCTTC.

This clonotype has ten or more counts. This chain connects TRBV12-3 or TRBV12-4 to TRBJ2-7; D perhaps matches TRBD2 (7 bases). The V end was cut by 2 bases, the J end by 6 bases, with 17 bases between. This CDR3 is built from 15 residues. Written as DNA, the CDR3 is TGTGCCAGCAGTTTATTGGGGGGGGCTTTTATCGAGCAGTACTTC. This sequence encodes CASSLLGGAFIEQYF.

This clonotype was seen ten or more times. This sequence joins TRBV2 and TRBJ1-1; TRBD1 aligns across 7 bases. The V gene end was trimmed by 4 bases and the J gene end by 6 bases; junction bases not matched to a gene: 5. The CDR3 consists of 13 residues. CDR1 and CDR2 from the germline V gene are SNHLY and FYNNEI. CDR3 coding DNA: TGTGCCAGCAGTGTAGGGACAGCGGCTGAAGCTTTCTTT. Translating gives CASSVGTAAEAFF.

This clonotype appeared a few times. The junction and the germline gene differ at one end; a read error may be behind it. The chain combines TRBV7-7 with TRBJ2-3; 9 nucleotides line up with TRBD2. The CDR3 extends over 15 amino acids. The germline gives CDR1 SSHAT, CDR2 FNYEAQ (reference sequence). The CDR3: CASSLVAGDTDTQYF. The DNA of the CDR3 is TGTGCTAGCAGCTTAGTAGCGGGGGACACAGATACGCAGTATTTT. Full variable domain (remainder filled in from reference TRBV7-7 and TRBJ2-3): GAGVSQSPRYKVTKRGQDVTLRCDPISSHATLYWYQQALGQGPEFLTYFNYEAQPDKSGLPSDRFSAERPEGSISTLTIQRTEQRDSAMYRCASSLVAGDTDTQYFGPGTRLTVL.

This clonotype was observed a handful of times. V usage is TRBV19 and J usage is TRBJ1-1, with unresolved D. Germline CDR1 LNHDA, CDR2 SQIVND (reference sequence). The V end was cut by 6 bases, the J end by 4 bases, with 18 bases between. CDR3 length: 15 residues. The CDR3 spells CASRPQGAGGTEAFF. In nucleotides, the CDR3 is TGTGCCAGTAGACCCCAAGGAGCGGGTGGCACTGAAGCTTTCTTT.

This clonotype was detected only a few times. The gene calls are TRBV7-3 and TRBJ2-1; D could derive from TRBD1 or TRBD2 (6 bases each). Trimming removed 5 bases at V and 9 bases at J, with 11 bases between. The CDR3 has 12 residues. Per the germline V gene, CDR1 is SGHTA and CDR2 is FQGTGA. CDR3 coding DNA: TGTGCCAGCAGCCCCGGAGGGGGTGAGCAGTTCTTC. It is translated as CASSPGGGEQFF.

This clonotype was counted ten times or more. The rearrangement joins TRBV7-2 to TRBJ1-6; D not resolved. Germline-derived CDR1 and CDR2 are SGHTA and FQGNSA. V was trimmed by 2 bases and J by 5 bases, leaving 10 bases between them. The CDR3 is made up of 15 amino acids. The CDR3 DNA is TGTGCCAGCAGCTTATCTGATCCTCATAATTCACCCCTCCACTTT. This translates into CASSLSDPHNSPLHF.

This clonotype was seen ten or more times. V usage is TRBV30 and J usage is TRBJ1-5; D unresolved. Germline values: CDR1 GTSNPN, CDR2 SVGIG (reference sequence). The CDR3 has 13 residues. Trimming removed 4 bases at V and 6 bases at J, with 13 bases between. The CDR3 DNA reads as TGTGCCTGGACCCGGGCAGCGGGTCAGCCCCAGCATTTT. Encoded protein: CAWTRAAGQPQHF.